This T cell receptor (beta chain) was found in a study of blood T cell repertoires in COVID-19. Across the study: PBMCs, B-cell-depleted T cells, or T cells provided the cDNA or gDNA that made up the material.

Original processing notes: Reference gene primer amplification yielded estimated nucleated cell counts. Here immunoSEQ multiplex PCR was the method, and the copy in TCRdb shows in-frame clones only, minus some. V and J calls and clone size are copied from that table; D and trimming were computed from the DNA. The sample holds approximately 200,000 clones, around 80% seen once. V was shortened by 1 base and J by 0 bases, with 12 bases between the two germline ends. The CDR3 covers 16 residues. Germline CDR1 is SGHKS and CDR2 is YYEKEE (reference sequence). The rearrangement joins TRBV5-5 to TRBJ2-3; D perhaps matches TRBD1 (5 bases). The receptor's source is a woman between 50 and 59 years old with acute or convalescent COVID-19. The specimen was peripheral blood. The CDR3 DNA follows: TGTGCCAGCAGCTTGTCAGGGCGCCCGAGCACAGATACGCAGTATTTT. It yields the protein CASSLSGRPSTDTQYF. The variable domain in full, with the rest retrieved from reference TRBV5-5 and TRBJ2-3, is DAGVTQSPTHLIKTRGQQVTLRCSPISGHKSVSWYQQVLGQGPQFIFQYYEKEERGRGNFPDRFSARQFPNYSSELNVNALLLGDSALYLCASSLSGRPSTDTQYFGPGTRLTVL.